This T cell receptor (beta chain) was sequenced during a study of T cell repertoires in cytomegalovirus infection. Overall study context: Through public TCR beta signatures, both CMV infection and matching HLA type were indicated. Study results and caveats: Summed frequency of public TCR beta families distinguished CMV carriers with the relevant HLA.

This CDR3 region has 20 residues. Germline V gene data show CDR1 as SGHDN and CDR2 as FVKESK. The V segment lost 5 bases and the J segment 0 bases; nucleotides outside the gene matches: 18. TCRdb reprocessed the reads with MiXCR, giving one entry per CDR3 protein. The sample shows 150,000 to 200,000 distinct CDR3 sequences, 15% to 20% of them seen only once. On this clonotype itself: What it binds is not known.

The TCR was taken from a human donor in good health (CMV status not recorded). Some clones in this sample may be carry-over from other donors' samples. This rearrangement joins TRBV14 to TRBJ2-3; 9 positions match TRBD2. The sequencing sample was made of PBMCs. CDR3 nucleotides: TGTGCCAGCAGCGATCGTTCTAGCGGGACCTTATACTCTAGCACAGATACGCAGTATTTT. This gives the protein CASSDRSSGTLYSSTDTQYF.